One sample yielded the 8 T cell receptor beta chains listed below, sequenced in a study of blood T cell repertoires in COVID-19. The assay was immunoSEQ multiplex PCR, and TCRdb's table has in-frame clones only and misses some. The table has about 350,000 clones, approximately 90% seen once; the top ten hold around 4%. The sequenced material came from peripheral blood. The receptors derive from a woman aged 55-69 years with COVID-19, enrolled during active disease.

The CDR3 sequence: CASSPDRANYGYTF. As DNA, the CDR3 is TGTGCCAGCAGCCCGGACAGGGCCAACTATGGCTACACCTTC. The chain links TRBV7-2 to TRBJ1-2; TRBD1 matches 8 bases. The CDR3 runs to 14 residues. After removal of 5 bases from V and 2 bases from J, the junction contained 4 bases not matched to a gene. Germline-derived CDR1 and CDR2 are SGHTA and FQGNSA.

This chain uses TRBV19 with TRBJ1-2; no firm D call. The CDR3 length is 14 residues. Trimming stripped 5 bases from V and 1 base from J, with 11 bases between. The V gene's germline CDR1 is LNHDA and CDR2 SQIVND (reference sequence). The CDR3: CASSYSRDNYGYTF. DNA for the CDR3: TGTGCCAGTAGTTATTCCCGGGATAACTATGGCTACACCTTC.

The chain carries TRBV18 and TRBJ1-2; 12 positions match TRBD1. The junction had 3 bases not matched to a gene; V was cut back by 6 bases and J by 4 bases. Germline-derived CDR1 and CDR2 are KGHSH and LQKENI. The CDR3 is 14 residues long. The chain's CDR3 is CASSGQGAVYGYTF. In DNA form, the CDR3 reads TGTGCCAGCTCGGGACAGGGGGCGGTCTATGGCTACACCTTC.

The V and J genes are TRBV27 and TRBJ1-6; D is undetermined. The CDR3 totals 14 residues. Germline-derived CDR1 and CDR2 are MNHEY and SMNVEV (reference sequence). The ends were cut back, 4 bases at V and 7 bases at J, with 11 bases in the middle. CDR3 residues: CASSSQSSNSPLHF. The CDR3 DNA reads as TGTGCCAGCAGTTCACAGTCTTCCAATTCACCCCTCCACTTT.

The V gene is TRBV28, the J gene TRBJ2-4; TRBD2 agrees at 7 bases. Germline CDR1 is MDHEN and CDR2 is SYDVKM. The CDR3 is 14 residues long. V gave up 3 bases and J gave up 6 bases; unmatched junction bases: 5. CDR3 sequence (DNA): TGTGCCAGCAGTTTTGTACGGGGGGTAAACATTCAGTACTTC. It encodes CASSFVRGVNIQYF.

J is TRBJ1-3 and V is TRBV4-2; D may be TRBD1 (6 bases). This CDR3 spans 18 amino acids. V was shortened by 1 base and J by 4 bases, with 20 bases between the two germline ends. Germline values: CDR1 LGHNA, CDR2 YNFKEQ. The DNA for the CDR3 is TGTGCCAGCAGCCAAGGAAAACAGGGTACTCTTGAGGGAAACACCATATATTTT. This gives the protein CASSQGKQGTLEGNTIYF.

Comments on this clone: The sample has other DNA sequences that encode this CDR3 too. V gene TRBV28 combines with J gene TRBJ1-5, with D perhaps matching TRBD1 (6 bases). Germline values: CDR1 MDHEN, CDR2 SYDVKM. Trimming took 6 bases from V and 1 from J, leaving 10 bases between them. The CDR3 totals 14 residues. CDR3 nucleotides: TGTGCCAGCAGCCGCGACAGGAGCAATCAGCCCCAGCATTTT. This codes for CASSRDRSNQPQHF.

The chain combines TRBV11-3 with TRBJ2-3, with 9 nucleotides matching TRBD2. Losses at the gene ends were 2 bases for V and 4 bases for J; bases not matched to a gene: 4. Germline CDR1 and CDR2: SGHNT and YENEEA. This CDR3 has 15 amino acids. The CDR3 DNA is TGTGCCAGCAGCTTAAGGCGGGGGGGCGCAGATACGCAGTATTTT. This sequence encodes CASSLRRGGADTQYF.